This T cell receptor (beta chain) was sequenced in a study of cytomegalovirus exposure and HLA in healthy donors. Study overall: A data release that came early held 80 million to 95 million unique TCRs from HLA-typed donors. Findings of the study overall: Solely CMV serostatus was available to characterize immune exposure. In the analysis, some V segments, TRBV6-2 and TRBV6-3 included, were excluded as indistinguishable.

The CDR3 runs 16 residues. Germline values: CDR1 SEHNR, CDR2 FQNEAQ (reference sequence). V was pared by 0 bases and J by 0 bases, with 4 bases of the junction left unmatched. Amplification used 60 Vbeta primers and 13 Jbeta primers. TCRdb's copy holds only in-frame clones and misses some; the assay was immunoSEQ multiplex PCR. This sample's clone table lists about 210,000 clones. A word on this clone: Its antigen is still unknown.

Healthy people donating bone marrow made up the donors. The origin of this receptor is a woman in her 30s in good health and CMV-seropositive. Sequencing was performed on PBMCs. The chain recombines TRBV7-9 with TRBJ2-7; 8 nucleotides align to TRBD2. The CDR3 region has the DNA TGTGCCAGCAGCTTAGCTCACAGCGGGAGCTCCTACGAGCAGTACTTC. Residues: CASSLAHSGSSYEQYF. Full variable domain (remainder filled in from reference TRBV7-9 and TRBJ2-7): DTGVSQNPRHKITKRGQNVTFRCDPISEHNRLYWYRQTLGQGPEFLTYFQNEAQLEKSRLLSDRFSAERPKGSFSTLEIQRTEQGDSAMYLCASSLAHSGSSYEQYFGPGTRLTVT.